Below, 14 T cell receptor beta chains from the same sample are listed, as sequenced in a study of T-cell memory formation after mild COVID-19. Via MiXCR, TCRdb re-called the 5' RACE reads, giving one row per CDR3 protein. The profile shows roughly 120,000 distinct CDR3 sequences, 16% of them singletons. Sequenced sample: PBMCs or a T cell subset sorted from them (not recorded which). The receptors stem from an adult woman who had mild COVID-19 (a few samples of this study predate the infection). Cell type and time point are not known.

In its sample, this clonotype was seen a few times. This chain joins TRBV6-6 and TRBJ2-7; 8 bases fit TRBD2. CDR1 is MNHNY and CDR2 is SVGAGI in the germline V gene (reference sequence). This CDR3 has 13 amino acids. V lost 7 bases and J lost 2; bases outside the gene matches: 4. For the CDR3, the DNA is TGTGCCAGCACCGGGGGGGTAACCTACGAGCAGTACTTC. It yields the protein CASTGGVTYEQYF.

This chain links TRBV5-1 with TRBJ1-1; TRBD1 might be the D (6 bases). CDR1 and CDR2 from the germline V gene are SGHRS and YFSETQ. The CDR3 contains 14 residues. The V and J ends lost 7 bases and 8 bases respectively, with 21 bases between them. This CDR3 is CASRLSLGQTEAFF. The CDR3 nucleotides are TGCGCCAGCCGACTATCTCTCGGACAGACCGAAGCTTTCTTT.

This clonotype was recorded a few times. V gene TRBV29-1 combines with J gene TRBJ2-7; no reliable D call. CDR1 is SQVTM and CDR2 is ANQGSEA in the germline V gene. With 4 bases removed from V and 4 bases from J, the gap between germline ends came to 11 bases. The CDR3 has 12 residues. DNA for the CDR3: TGCAGCGTTGTTTTGGACGGGTACGAGCAGTACTTC. Protein product: CSVVLDGYEQYF.

The rearrangement uses TRBV5-1 and TRBJ2-5; maybe TRBD2 (5 bases). The germline gives CDR1 SGHRS, CDR2 YFSETQ. The V gene lost 7 bases and the J gene lost 4 bases, with 14 bases spanning the gap. CDR3 length: 13 residues. The CDR3 region has the DNA TGCGCCAGCTGTAGCGTAGGGTCAGAGACCCAGTACTTC. Encoded protein: CASCSVGSETQYF.

The chain employs TRBV6-5 and TRBJ2-4, with D perhaps assigned TRBD1 or TRBD2 (7 bases each). Germline-derived CDR1 and CDR2 are MNHEY and SVGAGI. The length of the CDR3 is 15 residues. Trimming left V 5 bases short and J 8 bases short, with 19 bases between. CDR3 in amino acids: CASSPQGGPQDIQYF. In DNA, the CDR3 is TGTGCCAGCAGTCCCCAGGGGGGGCCGCAGGACATTCAGTACTTC.

A few counts support this clonotype. The CDR3 ends on some other residue instead of the conserved phenylalanine or tryptophan, so this is likely a read error. The DNA is omitted, as the CDR3 cannot be located on it reliably, and the CDR3 follows TCRdb's listing. The rearrangement links TRBV24-1 to TRBJ2-5; TRBD1 is the table's D call and was not checked against the DNA. 13 amino acids form the CDR3, both terminal residues included. CDR1 and CDR2 (germline): KGHDR, SFDVKD. The CDR3 is CATSDSWGGPLIY.

The chain links TRBV7-2 to TRBJ1-2; D is possibly TRBD1 (6 bases). Germline assignment: CDR1 SGHTA and CDR2 FQGNSA. V was clipped by 5 bases and J by 9 bases, with 16 bases between them. The CDR3 totals 13 residues. CDR3 nucleotide sequence: TGTGCCAGCAGCCCAGGGGTGGCTCGTAGCTACACCTTC. Translating gives CASSPGVARSYTF.

About this clonotype itself: One junction end disagrees with the germline gene, perhaps due to a read error. The V call is TRBV7-9, the J call TRBJ1-2; TRBD1 aligns across 7 bases. The length of the CDR3 is 15 residues. Per germline, CDR1 SEHNR and CDR2 FQNEAQ (reference sequence). The CDR3 loop reads CASTLYDRAPDGYTF. The CDR3 region has the DNA TGTGCCAGCACCTTATATGACAGGGCCCCGGATGGCTACACCTTC. The full variable domain, with the rest looked up from reference TRBV7-9 and TRBJ1-2, is DTGVSQNPRHKITKRGQNVTFRCDPISEHNRLYWYRQTLGQGPEFLTYFQNEAQLEKSRLLSDRFSAERPKGSFSTLEIQRTEQGDSAMYLCASTLYDRAPDGYTFGSGTRLTVV.

This clonotype has a handful of counts. J is TRBJ2-1 and V is TRBV7-3; D not certain. From germline, CDR1 is SGHTA and CDR2 FQGTGA. The CDR3 consists of 14 residues. V lost 1 base, J lost 5 bases, and 9 bases lay in between. The CDR3 DNA follows: TGTGCCAGCAGCTTAATTAGCAGAGACAATGAGCAGTTCTTC. Translated, it gives CASSLISRDNEQFF.

This clonotype was detected a few times. The rearrangement joins TRBV24-1 to TRBJ2-4, with D possibly being TRBD2 (5 bases). The CDR3 extends over 16 amino acids. Trimming removed 7 bases at V and 8 bases at J, with 23 bases between. Germline V gene lookup returns CDR1 KGHDR and CDR2 SFDVKD. The CDR3 is CATSAYDTGSQDIQYF. CDR3 nucleotides: TGTGCCACCAGCGCCTATGACACGGGGAGTCAGGACATTCAGTACTTC.

Many counts were recorded for this clonotype. The chain carries TRBV7-9 and TRBJ2-1, with 11 bases identical to TRBD2. Germline trimming cut 5 bases from V and 4 bases from J; bases unmatched to any gene: 4. Germline V CDR1 and CDR2: SEHNR, FQNEAQ (reference sequence). This CDR3 comprises 15 residues. The CDR3 nucleotides read TGTGCCAGCAGCCCGGGACTAGCGGATTACAATGAGCAGTTCTTC. This encodes CASSPGLADYNEQFF.

The chain recombines TRBV7-2 with TRBJ2-7; D not certain. Germline CDR1 and CDR2: SGHTA and FQGNSA. The CDR3 is made up of 12 amino acids. V was cut by 1 base and J by 6 bases, with 7 bases left in between. CDR3 in DNA: TGTGCCAGCAGCTTAGAAGGATCCGAGCAGTACTTC. As protein: CASSLEGSEQYF.

In this sample, this clonotype turned up a few times. The chain carries TRBV12-3 or TRBV12-4 and TRBJ2-2; the D is unclear. The V gene lost 7 bases and the J gene lost 7 bases, with 4 bases spanning the gap. The CDR3 sequence is 10 residues long. The CDR3: CASKGGELFF. The CDR3 DNA is TGTGCCAGCAAGGGCGGGGAGCTGTTTTTT.

The chain joins TRBV11-3 to TRBJ2-7; perhaps TRBD1 as D (6 bases). V was clipped by 4 bases and J by 3 bases, with 13 bases between them. Germline values: CDR1 SGHNT, CDR2 YENEEA. The CDR3 runs 14 residues. CDR3 protein: CASSSYRDNYEQYF. The CDR3 DNA reads as TGTGCCAGCAGCTCCTACCGGGACAACTACGAGCAGTACTTC.